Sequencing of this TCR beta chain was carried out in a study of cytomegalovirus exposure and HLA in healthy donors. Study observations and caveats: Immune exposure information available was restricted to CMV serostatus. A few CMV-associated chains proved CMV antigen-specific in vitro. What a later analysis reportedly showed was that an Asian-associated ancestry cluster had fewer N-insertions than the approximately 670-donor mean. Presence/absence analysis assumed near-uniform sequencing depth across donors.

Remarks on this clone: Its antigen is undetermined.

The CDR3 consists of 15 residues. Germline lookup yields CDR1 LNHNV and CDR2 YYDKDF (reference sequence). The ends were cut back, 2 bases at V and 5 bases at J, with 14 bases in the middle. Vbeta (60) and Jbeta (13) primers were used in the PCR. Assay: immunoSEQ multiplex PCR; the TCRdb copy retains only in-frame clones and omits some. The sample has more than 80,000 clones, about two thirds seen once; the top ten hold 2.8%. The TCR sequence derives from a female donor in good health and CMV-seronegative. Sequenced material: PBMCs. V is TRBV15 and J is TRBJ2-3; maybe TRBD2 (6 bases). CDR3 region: CATSRPGGIEDTQYF. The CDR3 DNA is TGTGCCACCAGCAGACCGGGCGGGATTGAAGATACGCAGTATTTT.